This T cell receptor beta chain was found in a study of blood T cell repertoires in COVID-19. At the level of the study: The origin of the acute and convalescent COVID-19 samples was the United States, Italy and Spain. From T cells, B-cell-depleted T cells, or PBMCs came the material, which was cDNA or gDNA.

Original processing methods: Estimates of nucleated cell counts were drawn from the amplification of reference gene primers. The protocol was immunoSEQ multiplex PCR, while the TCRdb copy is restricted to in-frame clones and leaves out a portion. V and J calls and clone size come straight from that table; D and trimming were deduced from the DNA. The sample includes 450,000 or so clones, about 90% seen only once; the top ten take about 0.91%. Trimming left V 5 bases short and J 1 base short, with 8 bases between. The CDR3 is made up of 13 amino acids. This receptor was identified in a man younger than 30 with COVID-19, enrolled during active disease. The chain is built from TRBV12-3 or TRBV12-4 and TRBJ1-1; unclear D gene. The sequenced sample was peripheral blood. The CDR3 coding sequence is TGTGCCAGCAGTCGACTCCAGAACACTGAAGCTTTCTTT. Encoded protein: CASSRLQNTEAFF.